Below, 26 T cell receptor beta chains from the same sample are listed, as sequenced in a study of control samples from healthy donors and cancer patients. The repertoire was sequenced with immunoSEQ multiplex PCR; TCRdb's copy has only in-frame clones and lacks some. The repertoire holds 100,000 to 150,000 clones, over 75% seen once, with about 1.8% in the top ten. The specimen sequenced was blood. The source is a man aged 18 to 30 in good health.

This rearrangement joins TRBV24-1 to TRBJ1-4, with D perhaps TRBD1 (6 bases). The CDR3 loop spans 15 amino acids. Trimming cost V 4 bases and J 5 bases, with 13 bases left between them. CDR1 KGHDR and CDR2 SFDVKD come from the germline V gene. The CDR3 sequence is CATSDPTGYNEKLFF. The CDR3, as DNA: TGTGCCACCAGTGACCCTACAGGGTACAATGAAAAACTGTTTTTT.

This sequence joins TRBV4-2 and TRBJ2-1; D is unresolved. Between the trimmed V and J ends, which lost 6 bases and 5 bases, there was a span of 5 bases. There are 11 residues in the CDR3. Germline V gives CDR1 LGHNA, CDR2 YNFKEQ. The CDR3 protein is CASRKDNEQFF. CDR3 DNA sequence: TGTGCCAGCAGAAAAGACAATGAGCAGTTCTTC.

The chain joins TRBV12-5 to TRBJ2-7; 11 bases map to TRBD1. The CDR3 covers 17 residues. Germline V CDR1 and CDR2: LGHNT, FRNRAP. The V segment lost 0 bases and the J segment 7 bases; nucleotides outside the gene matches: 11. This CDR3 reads CASGLVLRGQGASEQYF. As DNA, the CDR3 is TGTGCTAGTGGTTTGGTACTCAGAGGACAGGGGGCGAGTGAGCAGTACTTC.

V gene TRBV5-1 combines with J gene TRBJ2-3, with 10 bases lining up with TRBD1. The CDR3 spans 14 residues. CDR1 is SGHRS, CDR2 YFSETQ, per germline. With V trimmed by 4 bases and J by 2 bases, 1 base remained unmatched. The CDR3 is CASSRQGATDTQYF. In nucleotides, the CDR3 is TGCGCCAGCAGCCGACAGGGGGCCACAGATACGCAGTATTTT.

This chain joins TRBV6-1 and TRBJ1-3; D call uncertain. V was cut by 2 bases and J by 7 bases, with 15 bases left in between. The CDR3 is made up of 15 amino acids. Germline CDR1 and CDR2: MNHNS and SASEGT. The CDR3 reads CASSELKGFPNTIYF. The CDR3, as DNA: TGTGCCAGCAGTGAATTAAAGGGTTTTCCGAACACCATATATTTT.

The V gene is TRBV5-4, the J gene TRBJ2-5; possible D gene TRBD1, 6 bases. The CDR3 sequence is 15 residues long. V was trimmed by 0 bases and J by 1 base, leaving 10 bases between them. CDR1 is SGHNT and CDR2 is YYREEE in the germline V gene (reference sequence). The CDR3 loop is CASSLEAGVQETQYF. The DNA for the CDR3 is TGTGCCAGCAGCTTGGAGGCAGGGGTCCAAGAGACCCAGTACTTC. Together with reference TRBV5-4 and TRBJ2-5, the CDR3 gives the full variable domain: ETGVTQSPTHLIKTRGQQVTLRCSSQSGHNTVSWYQQALGQGPQFIFQYYREEENGRGNFPPRFSGLQFPNYSSELNVNALELDDSALYLCASSLEAGVQETQYFGPGTRLLVL.

In nucleotides, the CDR3 is TGTGCCAGCAGTTTCTCCGACAGGGATAGTTCACCCCTCCACTTT. It is translated as CASSFSDRDSSPLHF. The V call is TRBV28, the J call TRBJ1-6, with 7 bases identical to TRBD1. Germline V lookup: CDR1 MDHEN, CDR2 SYDVKM. V lost 3 bases and J lost 9; bases outside the gene matches: 8. CDR3 size: 15 residues.

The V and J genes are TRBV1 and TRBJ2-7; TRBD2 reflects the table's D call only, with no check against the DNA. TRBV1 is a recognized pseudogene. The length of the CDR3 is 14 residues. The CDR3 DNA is TGCACCAGCAGATGCTTAGCAGTAACCTACGAGCAGTACTTC. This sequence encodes CTSRCLAVTYEQYF.

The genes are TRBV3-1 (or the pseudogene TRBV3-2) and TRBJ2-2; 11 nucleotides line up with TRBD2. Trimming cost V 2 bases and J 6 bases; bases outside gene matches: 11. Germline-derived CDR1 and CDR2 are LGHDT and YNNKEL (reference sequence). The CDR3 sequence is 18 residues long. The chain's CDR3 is CASSQLASGRINPGELFF. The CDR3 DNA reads TGTGCCAGCAGCCAATTAGCTAGCGGGAGGATAAATCCCGGGGAGCTGTTTTTT.

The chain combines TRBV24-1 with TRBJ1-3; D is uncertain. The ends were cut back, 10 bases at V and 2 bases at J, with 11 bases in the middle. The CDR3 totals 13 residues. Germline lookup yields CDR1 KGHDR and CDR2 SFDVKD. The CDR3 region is CATQSRAGNTIYF. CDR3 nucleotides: TGTGCCACTCAAAGCCGGGCTGGAAACACCATATATTTT.

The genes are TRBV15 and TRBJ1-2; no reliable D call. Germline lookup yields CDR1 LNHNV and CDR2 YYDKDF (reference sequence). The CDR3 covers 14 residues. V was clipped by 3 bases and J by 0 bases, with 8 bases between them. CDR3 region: CATSSDSANYGYTF. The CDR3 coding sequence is TGTGCCACCAGCAGTGATAGTGCTAACTATGGCTACACCTTC. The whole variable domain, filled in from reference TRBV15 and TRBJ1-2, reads DAMVIQNPRYQVTQFGKPVTLSCSQTLNHNVMYWYQQKSSQAPKLLFHYYDKDFNNEADTPDNFQSRRPNTSFCFLDIRSPGLGDTAMYLCATSSDSANYGYTFGSGTRLTVV.

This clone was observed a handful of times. CDR3 DNA: TGCAGCGTTGTGCGGGCAGGCGGTCAAGAGACCCAGTACTTC. Translation gives CSVVRAGGQETQYF. This chain uses TRBV29-1 with TRBJ2-5; maybe TRBD2 (5 bases). This CDR3 is 14 amino acids long. V was clipped by 4 bases and J by 2 bases, with 14 bases between them. CDR1 and CDR2 (germline): SQVTM, ANQGSEA.

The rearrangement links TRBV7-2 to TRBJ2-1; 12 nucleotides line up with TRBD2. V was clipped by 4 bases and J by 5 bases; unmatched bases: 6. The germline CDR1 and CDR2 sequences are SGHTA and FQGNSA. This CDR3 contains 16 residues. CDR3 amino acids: CASSSVLAGGNNEQFF. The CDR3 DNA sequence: TGTGCCAGCAGCTCAGTCCTAGCGGGAGGGAACAATGAGCAGTTCTTC. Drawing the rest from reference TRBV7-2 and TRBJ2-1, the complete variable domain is GAGVSQSPSNKVTEKGKDVELRCDPISGHTALYWYRQSLGQGLEFLIYFQGNSAPDKSGLPSDRFSAERTGGSVSTLTIQRTQQEDSAVYLCASSSVLAGGNNEQFFGPGTRLTVL.

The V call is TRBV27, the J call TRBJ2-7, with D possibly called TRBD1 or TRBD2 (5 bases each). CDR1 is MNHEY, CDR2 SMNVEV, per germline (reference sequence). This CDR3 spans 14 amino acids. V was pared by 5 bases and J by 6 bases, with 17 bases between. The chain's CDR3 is CASSARDGPSEQYF. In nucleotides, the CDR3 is TGTGCCAGCAGTGCCCGGGACGGCCCCTCCGAGCAGTACTTC.

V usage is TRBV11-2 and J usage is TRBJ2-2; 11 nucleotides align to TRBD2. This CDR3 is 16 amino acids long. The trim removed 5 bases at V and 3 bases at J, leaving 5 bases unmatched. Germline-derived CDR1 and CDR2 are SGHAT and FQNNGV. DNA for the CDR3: TGTGCCAGCAGCGCCACTAGCGGGAGCTACACCGGGGAGCTGTTTTTT. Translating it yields CASSATSGSYTGELFF.

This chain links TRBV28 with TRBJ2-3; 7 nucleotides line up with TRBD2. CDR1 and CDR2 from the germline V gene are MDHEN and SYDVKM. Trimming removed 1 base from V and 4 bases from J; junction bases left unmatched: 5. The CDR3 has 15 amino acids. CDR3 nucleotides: TGTGCCAGCAGTTTATACCGCGGGAGCGCAGATACGCAGTATTTT. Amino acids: CASSLYRGSADTQYF.

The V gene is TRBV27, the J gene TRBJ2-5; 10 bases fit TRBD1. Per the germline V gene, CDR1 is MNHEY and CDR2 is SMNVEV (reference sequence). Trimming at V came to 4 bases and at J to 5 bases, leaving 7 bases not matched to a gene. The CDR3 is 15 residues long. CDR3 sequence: CASSSRTGGRETQYF. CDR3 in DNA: TGTGCCAGCAGTTCCCGGACAGGGGGTCGGGAGACCCAGTACTTC.

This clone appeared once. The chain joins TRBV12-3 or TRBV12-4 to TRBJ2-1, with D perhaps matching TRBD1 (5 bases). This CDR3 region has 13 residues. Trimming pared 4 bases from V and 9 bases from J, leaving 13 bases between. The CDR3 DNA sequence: TGTGCCAGCAGTTCCCAGGGTAGAGGTGAGCAGTTCTTC. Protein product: CASSSQGRGEQFF.

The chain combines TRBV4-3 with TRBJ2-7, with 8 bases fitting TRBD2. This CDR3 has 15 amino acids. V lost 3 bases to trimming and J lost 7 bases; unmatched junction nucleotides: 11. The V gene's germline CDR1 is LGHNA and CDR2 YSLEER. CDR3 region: CASSQTGTRGLEQYF. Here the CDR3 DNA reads TGCGCCAGCAGCCAGACCGGGACTAGAGGTTTGGAGCAGTACTTC.

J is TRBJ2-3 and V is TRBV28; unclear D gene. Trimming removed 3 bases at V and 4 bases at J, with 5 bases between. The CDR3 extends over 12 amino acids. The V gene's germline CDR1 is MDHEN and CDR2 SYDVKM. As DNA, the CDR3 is TGTGCCAGCAGTTTTTTAGCAGATACGCAGTATTTT. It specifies CASSFLADTQYF.

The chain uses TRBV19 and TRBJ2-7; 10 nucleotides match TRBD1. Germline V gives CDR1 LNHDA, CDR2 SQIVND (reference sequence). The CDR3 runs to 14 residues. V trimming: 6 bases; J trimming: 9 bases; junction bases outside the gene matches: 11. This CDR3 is CASRDRGTGGGQYF. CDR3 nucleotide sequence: TGTGCCAGTAGGGACAGGGGGACAGGAGGAGGGCAGTACTTC. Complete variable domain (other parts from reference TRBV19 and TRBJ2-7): DGGITQSPKYLFRKEGQNVTLSCEQNLNHDAMYWYRQDPGQGLRLIYYSQIVNDFQKGDIAEGYSVSREKKESFPLTVTSAQKNPTAFYLCASRDRGTGGGQYFGPGTRLTVT.

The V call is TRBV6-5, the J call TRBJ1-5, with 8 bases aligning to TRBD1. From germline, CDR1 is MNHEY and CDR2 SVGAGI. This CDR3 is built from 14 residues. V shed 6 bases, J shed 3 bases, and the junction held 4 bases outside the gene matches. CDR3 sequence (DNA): TGTGCCAGCAGGCGGACAGGGTTCAATCAGCCCCAGCATTTT. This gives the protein CASRRTGFNQPQHF.

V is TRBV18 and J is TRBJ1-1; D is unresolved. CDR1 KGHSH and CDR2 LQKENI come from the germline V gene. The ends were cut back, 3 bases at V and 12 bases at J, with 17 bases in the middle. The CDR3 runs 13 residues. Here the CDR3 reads CASSPRNSSSPFF. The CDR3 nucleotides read TGTGCCAGCTCACCTAGGAATTCGAGTTCACCTTTCTTT.

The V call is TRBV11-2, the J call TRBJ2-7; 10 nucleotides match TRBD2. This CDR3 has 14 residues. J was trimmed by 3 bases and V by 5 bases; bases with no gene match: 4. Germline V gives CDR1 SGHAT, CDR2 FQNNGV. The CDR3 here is CASSLGLANYEQYF. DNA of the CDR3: TGTGCCAGCAGCCTGGGACTAGCGAACTACGAGCAGTACTTC. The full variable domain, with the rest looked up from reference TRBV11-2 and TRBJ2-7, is EAGVAQSPRYKIIEKRQSVAFWCNPISGHATLYWYQQILGQGPKLLIQFQNNGVVDDSQLPKDRFSAERLKGVDSTLKIQPAKLEDSAVYLCASSLGLANYEQYFGPGTRLTVT.

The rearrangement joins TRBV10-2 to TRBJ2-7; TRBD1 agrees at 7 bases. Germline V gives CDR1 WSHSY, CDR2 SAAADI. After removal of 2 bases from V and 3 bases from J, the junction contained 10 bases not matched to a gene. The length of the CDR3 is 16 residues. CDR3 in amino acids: CASSEVLQGVGYEQYF. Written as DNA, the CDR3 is TGCGCCAGCAGTGAGGTTTTGCAGGGGGTAGGCTACGAGCAGTACTTC.

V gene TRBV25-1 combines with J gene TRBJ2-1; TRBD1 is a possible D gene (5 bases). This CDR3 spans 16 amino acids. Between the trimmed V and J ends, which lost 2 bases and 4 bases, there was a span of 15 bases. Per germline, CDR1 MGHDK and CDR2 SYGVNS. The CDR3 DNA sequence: TGTGCCAGCAGTGAAATCGAGACAGTCTTATACAATGAGCAGTTCTTC. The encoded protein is CASSEIETVLYNEQFF.